Below, 28 T cell receptor beta chains from the same sample are listed, as sequenced in a study of T cell responses to AZD1222 COVID-19 vaccine. Here immunoSEQ multiplex PCR was the method, and the copy in TCRdb shows in-frame clones only, minus some. The sample records 150,000 to 180,000 clones, about nine tenths being singletons. Sequenced material: peripheral blood, taken on day 0 of AZD1222 vaccination. All receptors derive from an adult in good health.

This chain links TRBV2 with TRBJ1-1, with unresolved D. Germline V gene data show CDR1 as SNHLY and CDR2 as FYNNEI. V was shortened by 3 bases and J by 3 bases, with 8 bases between the two germline ends. CDR3 length equals 13 residues. CDR3 bases: TGTGCCAGCAGTGAGGACCTAGACACTGAAGCTTTCTTT. This translates into CASSEDLDTEAFF.

The rearrangement links TRBV12-5 to TRBJ2-1, with TRBD1 matching 7 bases. The germline V gene encodes CDR1 LGHNT and CDR2 FRNRAP. CDR3 size: 14 residues. Losses at the gene ends were 3 bases for V and 5 bases for J; bases not matched to a gene: 4. CDR3 sequence (DNA): TGTGCTAGTGGTTTACCGGGACAGAACAATGAGCAGTTCTTC. Translated: CASGLPGQNNEQFF.

The chain joins TRBV10-3 to TRBJ2-7, with D uncertain. The CDR3 sequence is 13 residues long. The V end was cut by 4 bases, the J end by 3 bases, with 10 bases between. Germline-derived CDR1 and CDR2 are ENHRY and SYGVKD. This CDR3 is CAISVVSNYEQYF. The CDR3 DNA is TGTGCCATCAGTGTGGTCAGTAACTACGAGCAGTACTTC.

This chain joins TRBV24-1 and TRBJ2-5; D is tentatively TRBD1 or TRBD2 (5 bases each). This CDR3 has 15 amino acids. The V gene lost 4 bases and the J gene lost 1 base, with 12 bases spanning the gap. The germline gives CDR1 KGHDR, CDR2 SFDVKD. DNA of the CDR3: TGTGCCACCAGTGACCAAGTTGGGACCCAAGAGACCCAGTACTTC. Translated, it gives CATSDQVGTQETQYF.

This chain uses TRBV10-2 with TRBJ2-3; 7 nucleotides agree with TRBD2. V was clipped by 3 bases and J by 4 bases; unmatched bases: 7. CDR3 length: 15 residues. CDR1 is WSHSY and CDR2 is SAAADI in the germline V gene. The CDR3 spells CASSESIGGADTQYF. CDR3 bases: TGCGCCAGCAGTGAATCTATTGGGGGGGCAGATACGCAGTATTTT.

The genes are TRBV21-1 and TRBJ1-5. TRBV21-1 is described as a pseudogene. The CDR3 runs to 18 residues. For the CDR3, the DNA is TGTGCCAGCAGCAAAGAGGGGTCGGTCGGAGGACGCAATCAGCCCCAGCATTTT. It specifies CASSKEGSVGGRNQPQHF.

The chain combines TRBV9 with TRBJ1-1; D not resolved. The CDR3 extends over 15 amino acids. V lost 0 bases, J lost 0 bases, and 9 bases lay in between. CDR1 and CDR2 from the germline V gene are SGDLS and YYNGEE. The CDR3 sequence: CASSVGSVMNTEAFF. CDR3 in DNA: TGTGCCAGCAGCGTAGGTTCAGTCATGAACACTGAAGCTTTCTTT.

CDR3 bases: TGTGCCAGCAGGGTGGATCTACTCAACTCCTACGAGCAGTACTTC. This encodes CASRVDLLNSYEQYF. The genes are TRBV28 and TRBJ2-7; no firm D call. The CDR3 extends over 15 amino acids. Germline CDR1 reads MDHEN; CDR2 reads SYDVKM. The germline V and J ends were trimmed by 6 bases and 0 bases, with 15 bases remaining between them.

This chain joins TRBV2 and TRBJ2-2, with 9 bases that match TRBD1. Trimming cost V 6 bases and J 5 bases; bases outside gene matches: 4. Germline values: CDR1 SNHLY, CDR2 FYNNEI. The CDR3 runs 14 residues. The CDR3 DNA reads as TGTGCCAGCAGCGGACAGGGGAGTACCGGGGAGCTGTTTTTT. Its translation: CASSGQGSTGELFF.

This rearrangement joins TRBV9 to TRBJ1-3; D remains unclear. Trimming pared 0 bases from V and 0 bases from J, leaving 10 bases between. Per germline, CDR1 SGDLS and CDR2 YYNGEE. The CDR3 extends over 16 amino acids. The CDR3 sequence: CASSVDHRGSGNTIYF. DNA for the CDR3: TGTGCCAGCAGCGTAGACCACAGAGGCTCTGGAAACACCATATATTTT.

This chain joins TRBV5-4 and TRBJ2-5; D possibly corresponds to TRBD2 (5 bases). V was trimmed by 2 bases and J by 5 bases, leaving 7 bases between them. Germline CDR1 is SGHNT and CDR2 is YYREEE (reference sequence). The CDR3 length is 12 residues. DNA for the CDR3: TGTGCCAGCAGCTTAACGGGGGAGACCCAGTACTTC. This gives the protein CASSLTGETQYF.

J is TRBJ1-5 and V is TRBV6-2 or TRBV6-3; no clear D. The germline CDR1 and CDR2 sequences are MNHEY and SVGEGT. The CDR3 runs 14 residues. The V gene lost 2 bases and the J gene lost 5 bases, with 10 bases spanning the gap. Written as DNA, the CDR3 is TGTGCCAGCAGTTACCGCAGAGACGATCAGCCCCAGCATTTT. Its protein is CASSYRRDDQPQHF.

The gene calls are TRBV25-1 and TRBJ1-6; the match to TRBD1 covers 9 bases. This CDR3 comprises 18 residues. Trimming removed 3 bases from V and 5 bases from J; junction bases left unmatched: 11. Germline lookup yields CDR1 MGHDK and CDR2 SYGVNS. The CDR3 reads CASSDYSRDRDHNSPLHF. DNA for the CDR3: TGTGCCAGCAGTGATTACTCGCGGGACAGGGACCATAATTCACCCCTCCACTTT.

This chain uses TRBV6-5 with TRBJ2-7, with TRBD1 matching 7 bases. Losses at the gene ends were 6 bases for V and 5 bases for J; bases not matched to a gene: 13. The CDR3 has 15 amino acids. Germline V lookup: CDR1 MNHEY, CDR2 SVGAGI. The CDR3 nucleotides read TGTGCCAGCAGGGGACAGAGACGTTCCAGCAACGAGCAGTACTTC. Translating gives CASRGQRRSSNEQYF.

This sequence joins TRBV29-1 and TRBJ1-1; no definite D call. This CDR3 has 10 amino acids. The germline V gene encodes CDR1 SQVTM and CDR2 ANQGSEA. V lost 7 bases and J 3 bases, leaving 6 bases between the germline ends. The CDR3 coding sequence is TGCAGCGGGCGGGACACTGAAGCTTTCTTT. This gives the protein CSGRDTEAFF.

The chain uses TRBV19 and TRBJ1-1; possibly TRBD1 for D (5 bases). Germline CDR1 is LNHDA and CDR2 is SQIVND (reference sequence). This CDR3 is 13 amino acids long. The V end lost 6 bases, the J end lost 8 bases, and 16 bases lay between the germline ends. This CDR3 reads CASRDGGRPEAFF. In DNA form, the CDR3 reads TGTGCCAGTAGGGACGGGGGTAGGCCAGAAGCTTTCTTT.

The chain uses TRBV4-3 and TRBJ2-2; D possibly corresponds to TRBD2 (6 bases). With 0 bases removed from V and 6 bases from J, the gap between germline ends came to 17 bases. The CDR3 is made up of 17 amino acids. The germline CDR1 and CDR2 sequences are LGHNA and YSLEER. The CDR3 region has the DNA TGCGCCAGCAGCCAAGAATTTGGCGGGGCCAGGGCCGGGGAGCTGTTTTTT. The encoded protein is CASSQEFGGARAGELFF.

By share, this clone counts as medium-sized. This chain connects TRBV4-1 to TRBJ2-7, with D perhaps TRBD2 (6 bases). Germline V CDR1 and CDR2: MGHRA, YSYEKL. Trimming stripped 1 base from V and 0 bases from J, with 16 bases between. This CDR3 spans 17 amino acids. The CDR3 region has the DNA TGCGCCAGCAGCCAAGGAGGATCTAGCGAGAGCTCCTACGAGCAGTACTTC. Encoded protein: CASSQGGSSESSYEQYF.

The CDR3 is CASSVAAGGYQPQHF. The CDR3, as DNA: TGTGCCAGCAGCGTAGCGGCAGGGGGATATCAGCCCCAGCATTTT. The chain links TRBV9 to TRBJ1-5; the match to TRBD1 covers 7 bases. This CDR3 comprises 15 residues. V trimming: 0 bases; J trimming: 5 bases; junction bases outside the gene matches: 5. The germline V gene encodes CDR1 SGDLS and CDR2 YYNGEE.

This chain links TRBV5-4 with TRBJ1-1; maybe TRBD1 (6 bases). The V gene lost 4 bases and the J gene lost 8 bases, with 15 bases spanning the gap. The CDR3 totals 13 residues. Germline V gives CDR1 SGHNT, CDR2 YYREEE (reference sequence). The CDR3 coding sequence is TGTGCCAGCAGCAATTACGGGGGGGCGGAAGCTTTCTTT. This sequence encodes CASSNYGGAEAFF.

The V gene is TRBV5-6, the J gene TRBJ1-1; maybe TRBD1 (6 bases). Germline CDR1 reads SGHDT; CDR2 reads YYEEEE. The V gene lost 0 bases and the J gene lost 3 bases, with 15 bases spanning the gap. The CDR3 sequence is 16 residues long. Here the CDR3 DNA reads TGTGCCAGCAGCTTGGTCCCGACAGGCACTCACACTGAAGCTTTCTTT. Its protein product is CASSLVPTGTHTEAFF. The full variable domain, in which reference TRBV5-6 and TRBJ1-1 provide the parts outside the CDR3, is DAGVTQSPTHLIKTRGQQVTLRCSPKSGHDTVSWYQQALGQGPQFIFQYYEEEERQRGNFPDRFSGHQFPNYSSELNVNALLLGDSALYLCASSLVPTGTHTEAFFGQGTRLTVV.

This clone was seen only a few times. The J gene is TRBJ1-3, the V gene TRBV11-2; no clear D gene. Trimming stripped 1 base from V and 3 bases from J, with 1 base between. The CDR3 is 12 amino acids. Germline CDR1 and CDR2: SGHAT and FQNNGV. CDR3 amino acids: CASSLVGNTIYF. CDR3 coding DNA: TGTGCCAGCAGCTTAGTTGGAAACACCATATATTTT.

This clone has more than one count but fewer than ten. V is TRBV5-5 and J is TRBJ1-3, with no clear D. With 4 bases removed from V and 2 bases from J, the gap between germline ends came to 13 bases. Germline CDR1 SGHKS, CDR2 YYEKEE (reference sequence). This CDR3 is 15 amino acids long. The CDR3 DNA is TGTGCCAGCAGCCTTAGTGACGGGGCTGGAAACACCATATATTTT. Amino acids: CASSLSDGAGNTIYF.

This rearrangement joins TRBV4-1 to TRBJ1-4, with 8 nucleotides matching TRBD1. The CDR3 has 18 amino acids. The germline V gene encodes CDR1 MGHRA and CDR2 YSYEKL. V was clipped by 1 base and J by 5 bases; unmatched bases: 12. CDR3 in amino acids: CASSQVGSMDRENEKLFF. In nucleotides, the CDR3 is TGCGCCAGCAGCCAAGTGGGTTCTATGGACAGGGAAAATGAAAAACTGTTTTTT.

The gene calls are TRBV4-3 and TRBJ1-3; D not certain. V was shortened by 4 bases and J by 0 bases, with 10 bases between the two germline ends. The CDR3 covers 15 residues. Germline assignment: CDR1 LGHNA and CDR2 YSLEER. The CDR3 DNA is TGCGCCAGCAGCCTTATGGACGGCTCTGGAAACACCATATATTTT. It codes for CASSLMDGSGNTIYF.

V usage is TRBV18 and J usage is TRBJ2-3; D unclear. The V gene lost 2 bases and the J gene lost 1 base, with 7 bases spanning the gap. The CDR3 sequence is 14 residues long. CDR1 and CDR2 (germline): KGHSH, LQKENI. This CDR3 is CASSPIRGTDTQYF. The CDR3 DNA sequence: TGTGCCAGCTCACCAATAAGGGGCACAGATACGCAGTATTTT.

V is TRBV29-1 and J is TRBJ1-1; D ambiguous. The CDR3 totals 13 residues. CDR1 is SQVTM and CDR2 is ANQGSEA in the germline V gene. Trimming took off 3 bases at V and 0 bases at J, with 8 bases between the two ends. This chain's CDR3 is CSVDSRMNTEAFF. The CDR3 DNA is TGCAGCGTTGATAGTAGGATGAACACTGAAGCTTTCTTT.

The chain couples TRBV6-5 to TRBJ2-2; D is unclear. CDR1 and CDR2 (germline): MNHEY, SVGAGI. CDR3 length: 13 amino acids. Trimming left V 7 bases short and J 1 base short, with 7 bases between. The DNA of the CDR3 is TGTGCCAGCAAGGACGGGAACACCGGGGAGCTGTTTTTT. It codes for CASKDGNTGELFF.